The 13 T cell receptor beta chains in this list originate from one sample, sequenced in a study of blood T cell repertoires in COVID-19. TCRdb's copy holds only in-frame clones and misses some; the assay was immunoSEQ multiplex PCR. The sample contains 85,000 to 90,000 clones, around 82% of which appear only once. What was sequenced was peripheral blood. The receptors here all came from a woman of 80 years or more with acute or convalescent COVID-19.

The rearrangement links TRBV4-1 to TRBJ1-5; unclear D gene. CDR1 is MGHRA and CDR2 is YSYEKL in the germline V gene. The CDR3 is 15 residues long. Between the trimmed V and J ends, which lost 4 bases and 7 bases, there was a span of 17 bases. CDR3 nucleotides: TGCGCCAGCAGCCCGGCCTCTAGAGTTGGACAGCCCCAGCATTTT. Its translation: CASSPASRVGQPQHF.

The J gene is TRBJ2-7, the V gene TRBV9, with a weak D call TRBD1 (6 bases). The germline gives CDR1 SGDLS, CDR2 YYNGEE. V lost 2 bases, J lost 13 bases, and 22 bases lay in between. The CDR3 covers 14 residues. The CDR3 DNA reads as TGTGCCAGCAGCGTCCTGGCGACAGGTGGAGTCTCTTACTTC. Translated, it gives CASSVLATGGVSYF.

V gene TRBV5-5 combines with J gene TRBJ2-2; D possibly corresponds to TRBD1 (5 bases). V was clipped by 4 bases and J by 2 bases, with 12 bases between them. The CDR3 consists of 15 residues. The germline V gene has CDR1 SGHKS and CDR2 YYEKEE (reference sequence). CDR3 residues: CASSPTGQNTGELFF. CDR3 DNA sequence: TGTGCCAGCAGCCCCACTGGACAAAACACCGGGGAGCTGTTTTTT.

This chain uses TRBV6-4 with TRBJ1-2; 7 nucleotides line up with TRBD1. V was clipped by 3 bases and J by 4 bases; unmatched bases: 2. The germline gives CDR1 MRHNA, CDR2 SNTAGT. The CDR3 is made up of 13 amino acids. The CDR3 loop reads CASSEQGSYGYTF. CDR3 coding DNA: TGTGCCAGCAGTGAACAGGGGAGCTATGGCTACACCTTC.

The rearrangement joins TRBV2 to TRBJ2-3, with 8 bases matching TRBD1. The CDR3 totals 14 residues. V gave up 7 bases and J gave up 1 base; unmatched junction bases: 4. Germline V CDR1 and CDR2: SNHLY, FYNNEI. The CDR3 region is CASKTGEGTDTQYF. The CDR3, as DNA: TGTGCCAGCAAGACAGGGGAGGGCACAGATACGCAGTATTTT. Full variable domain (outside the CDR3, taken from reference TRBV2 and TRBJ2-3): EPEVTQTPSHQVTQMGQEVILRCVPISNHLYFYWYRQILGQKVEFLVSFYNNEISEKSEIFDDQFSVERPDGSNFTLKIRSTKLEDSAMYFCASKTGEGTDTQYFGPGTRLTVL.

The chain uses TRBV2 and TRBJ2-7, with D unclear. The CDR3 covers 11 residues. The V gene lost 8 bases and the J gene lost 3 bases, with 8 bases spanning the gap. Germline V gene sequence: CDR1 SNHLY, CDR2 FYNNEI. The CDR3 coding sequence is TGTGCCAGCTCGCGATACTACGAGCAGTACTTC. Its translation is CASSRYYEQYF.

The chain has TRBV3-1 (or the pseudogene TRBV3-2) and TRBJ2-1; 7 bases align to TRBD2. The V and J ends lost 1 base and 7 bases, in that order; junction bases with no gene match: 10. The CDR3 has 16 residues. Per germline, CDR1 LGHDT and CDR2 YNNKEL (reference sequence). The CDR3 nucleotides are TGTGCCAGCAGCCAAGTCAGCTCTCCGGGGGGAAATGAGCAGTTCTTC. Translating it yields CASSQVSSPGGNEQFF.

The chain employs TRBV3-1 (or the pseudogene TRBV3-2) and TRBJ2-1; possibly TRBD2 for D (6 bases). The CDR3 covers 15 residues. In germline, CDR1 is LGHDT, CDR2 YNNKEL (reference sequence). The V end lost 4 bases, the J end lost 7 bases, and 17 bases lay between the germline ends. CDR3 bases: TGTGCCAGCAGCCGAACACCGGGACTTCTTAATGAGCAGTTCTTC. It yields the protein CASSRTPGLLNEQFF.

This sequence joins TRBV5-5 and TRBJ1-3; 10 positions agree with TRBD1. In germline, CDR1 is SGHKS, CDR2 YYEKEE (reference sequence). J gave up 4 bases and V 4 bases, and 2 bases lay outside the gene matches. CDR3 length: 14 amino acids. CDR3 region: CASSADRGGNTIYF. The CDR3 DNA sequence: TGTGCCAGCAGCGCGGACAGGGGGGGAAACACCATATATTTT.

The rearrangement uses TRBV3-1 (or the pseudogene TRBV3-2) and TRBJ1-2; no reliable D call. CDR1 LGHDT and CDR2 YNNKEL come from the germline V gene (reference sequence). The CDR3 covers 11 residues. The V end lost 0 bases, the J end lost 10 bases, and 6 bases lay between the germline ends. CDR3: CASSQDSSYTF. Written as DNA, the CDR3 is TGTGCCAGCAGCCAAGATTCTTCCTACACCTTC.

This clone occurred once. This chain links TRBV15 with TRBJ1-6; unclear D gene. The CDR3 is 13 amino acids. Trimming removed 0 bases from V and 15 bases from J, with 12 bases in between. The V gene's germline CDR1 is LNHNV and CDR2 YYDKDF (reference sequence). CDR3 in DNA: TGTGCCACCAGCAGAGATCCGGTCGCGGTCCTCCACTTT. Translation gives CATSRDPVAVLHF.

This clone came up once. The genes are TRBV2 and TRBJ2-5, with 9 positions matching TRBD1. Germline CDR1 SNHLY, CDR2 FYNNEI. Losses at the gene ends were 4 bases for V and 5 bases for J; bases not matched to a gene: 2. The CDR3 length is 13 residues. CDR3 DNA sequence: TGTGCCAGCAGTGGGACAGGGGCGGAGACCCAGTACTTC. Translation: CASSGTGAETQYF.

This clone came up a few times. The chain joins TRBV7-9 to TRBJ1-5; D is ambiguous. The ends were cut back, 0 bases at V and 3 bases at J, with 9 bases in the middle. The CDR3 runs to 15 residues. Germline CDR1 reads SEHNR; CDR2 reads FQNEAQ (reference sequence). In DNA, the CDR3 is TGTGCCAGCAGCTTAGCAGACACTTACAATCAGCCCCAGCATTTT. This codes for CASSLADTYNQPQHF.